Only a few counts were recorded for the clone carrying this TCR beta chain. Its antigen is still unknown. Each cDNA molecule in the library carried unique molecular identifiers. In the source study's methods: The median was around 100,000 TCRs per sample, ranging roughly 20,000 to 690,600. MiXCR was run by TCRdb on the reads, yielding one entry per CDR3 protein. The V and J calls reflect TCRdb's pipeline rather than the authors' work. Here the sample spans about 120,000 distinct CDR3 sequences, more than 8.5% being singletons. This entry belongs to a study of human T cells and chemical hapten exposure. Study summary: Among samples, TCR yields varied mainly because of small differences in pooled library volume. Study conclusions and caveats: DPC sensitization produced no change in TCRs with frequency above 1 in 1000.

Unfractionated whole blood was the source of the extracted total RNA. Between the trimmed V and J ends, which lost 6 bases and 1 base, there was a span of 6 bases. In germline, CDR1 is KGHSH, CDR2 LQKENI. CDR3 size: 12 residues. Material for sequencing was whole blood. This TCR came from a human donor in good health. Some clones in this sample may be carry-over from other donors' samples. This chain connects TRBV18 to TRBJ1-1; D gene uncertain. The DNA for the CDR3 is TGTGCCAGCTCCCCAGAGAACACTGAAGCTTTCTTT. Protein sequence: CASSPENTEAFF.